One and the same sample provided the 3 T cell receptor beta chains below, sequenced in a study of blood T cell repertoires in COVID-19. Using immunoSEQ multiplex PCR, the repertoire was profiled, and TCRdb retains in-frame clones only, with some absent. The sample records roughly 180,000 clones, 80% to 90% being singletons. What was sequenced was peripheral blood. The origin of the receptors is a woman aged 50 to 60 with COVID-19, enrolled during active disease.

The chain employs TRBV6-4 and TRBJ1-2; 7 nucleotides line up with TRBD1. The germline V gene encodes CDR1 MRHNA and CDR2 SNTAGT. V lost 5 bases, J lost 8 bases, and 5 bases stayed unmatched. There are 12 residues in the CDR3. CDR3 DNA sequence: TGTGCCAGCAGTAACAGGGGAATGGGCTACACCTTC. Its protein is CASSNRGMGYTF.

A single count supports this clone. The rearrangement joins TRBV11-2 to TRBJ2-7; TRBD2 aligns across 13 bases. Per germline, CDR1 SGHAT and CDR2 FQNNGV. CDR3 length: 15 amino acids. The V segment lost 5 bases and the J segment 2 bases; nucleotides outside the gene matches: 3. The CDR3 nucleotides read TGTGCCAGCAGCCCGACTAGCGGGGGGCCCTACGAGCAGTACTTC. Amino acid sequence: CASSPTSGGPYEQYF.

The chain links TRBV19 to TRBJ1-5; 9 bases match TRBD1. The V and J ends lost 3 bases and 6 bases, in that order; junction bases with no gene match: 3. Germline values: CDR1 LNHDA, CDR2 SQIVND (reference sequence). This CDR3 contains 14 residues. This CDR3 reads CASSITGGGQPQHF. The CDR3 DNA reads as TGTGCCAGTAGTATCACAGGGGGCGGTCAGCCCCAGCATTTT.